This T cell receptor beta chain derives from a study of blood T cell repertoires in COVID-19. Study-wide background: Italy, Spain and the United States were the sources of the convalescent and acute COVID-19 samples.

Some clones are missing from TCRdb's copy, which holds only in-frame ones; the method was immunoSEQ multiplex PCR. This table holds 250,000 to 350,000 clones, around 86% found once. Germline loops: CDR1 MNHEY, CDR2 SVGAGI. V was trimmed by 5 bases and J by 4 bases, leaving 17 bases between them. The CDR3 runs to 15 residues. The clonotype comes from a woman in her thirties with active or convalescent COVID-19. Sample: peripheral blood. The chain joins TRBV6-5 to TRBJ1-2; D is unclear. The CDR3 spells CASSTPRAGGYGYTF. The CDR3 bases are TGTGCCAGCAGTACCCCTAGGGCGGGCGGCTATGGCTACACCTTC.